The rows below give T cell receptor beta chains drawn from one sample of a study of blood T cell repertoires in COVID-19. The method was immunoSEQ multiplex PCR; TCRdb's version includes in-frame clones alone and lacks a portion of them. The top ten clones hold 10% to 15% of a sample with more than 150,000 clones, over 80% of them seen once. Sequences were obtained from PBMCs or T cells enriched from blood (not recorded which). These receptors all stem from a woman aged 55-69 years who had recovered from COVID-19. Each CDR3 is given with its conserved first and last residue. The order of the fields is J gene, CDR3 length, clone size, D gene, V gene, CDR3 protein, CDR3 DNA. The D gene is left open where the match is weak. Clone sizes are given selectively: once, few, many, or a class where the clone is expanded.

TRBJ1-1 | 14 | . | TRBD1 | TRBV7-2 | CASRRQGVGAEAFF | TGTGCCAGCAGGCGACAGGGGGTAGGGGCTGAAGCTTTCTTT
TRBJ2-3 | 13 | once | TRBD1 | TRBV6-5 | CASRETGEDTQYF | TGTGCCAGCAGAGAGACAGGGGAAGATACGCAGTATTTT
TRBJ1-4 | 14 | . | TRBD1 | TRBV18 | CASSPRQGNEKLFF | TGTGCCAGCTCACCCCGACAGGGGAACGAAAAACTGTTTTTT
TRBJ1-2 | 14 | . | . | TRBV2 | CASSEAGVYYGYTF | TGTGCCAGCAGTGAAGCAGGGGTTTACTATGGCTACACCTTC
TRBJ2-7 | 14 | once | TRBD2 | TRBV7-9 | CASSAGLQTYEQYF | TGTGCCAGCAGCGCGGGACTACAGACCTACGAGCAGTACTTC
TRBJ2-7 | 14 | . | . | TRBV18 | CASSPQDRNYEQYF | TGTGCCAGCTCACCCCAGGACAGAAATTACGAGCAGTACTTC
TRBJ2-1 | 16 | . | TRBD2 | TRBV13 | CASSRAGLARTNEQFF | TGTGCCAGCAGCCGAGCAGGACTAGCCAGAACCAATGAGCAGTTCTTC
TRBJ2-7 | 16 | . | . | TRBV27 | CASSRNDPGGLYEQYF | TGTGCCAGCAGCCGAAACGACCCAGGAGGGCTCTACGAGCAGTACTTC
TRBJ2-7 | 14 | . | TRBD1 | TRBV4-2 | CASSQGQGSYEQYF | TGTGCCAGCAGCCAAGGACAGGGATCCTACGAGCAGTACTTC
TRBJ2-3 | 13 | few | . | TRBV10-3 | CAISTTGTDTQYF | TGTGCCATCAGTACGACAGGCACAGATACGCAGTATTTT
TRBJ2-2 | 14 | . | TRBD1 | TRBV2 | CASTWDRNTGELFF | TGTGCCAGCACCTGGGACAGAAACACCGGGGAGCTGTTTTTT
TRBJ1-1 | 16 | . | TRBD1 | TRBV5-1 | CASSLGGTGGVTEAFF | TGCGCCAGCAGCTTGGGCGGGACAGGGGGTGTCACTGAAGCTTTCTTT
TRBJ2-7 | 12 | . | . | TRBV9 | CASSVEGGEQYF | TGTGCCAGCAGCGTAGAAGGGGGCGAGCAGTACTTC
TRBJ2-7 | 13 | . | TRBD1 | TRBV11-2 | CASSPGQANEQYF | TGTGCCAGCAGCCCGGGACAGGCTAACGAGCAGTACTTC
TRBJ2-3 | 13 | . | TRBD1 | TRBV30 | CAWRTGDLGTQYF | TGTGCCTGGCGCACAGGGGATTTGGGTACGCAGTATTTT
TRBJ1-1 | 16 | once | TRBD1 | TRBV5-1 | CASSYGTGGANTEAFF | TGCGCCAGCAGCTACGGGACAGGGGGCGCGAACACTGAAGCTTTCTTT
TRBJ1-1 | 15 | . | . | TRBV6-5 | CASSYSPTENTEAFF | TGTGCCAGCAGTTACTCGCCCACAGAAAACACTGAAGCTTTCTTT
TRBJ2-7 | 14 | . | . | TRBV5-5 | CASSPTGDYYEQYF | TGTGCCAGCAGCCCGACGGGGGATTACTACGAGCAGTACTTC